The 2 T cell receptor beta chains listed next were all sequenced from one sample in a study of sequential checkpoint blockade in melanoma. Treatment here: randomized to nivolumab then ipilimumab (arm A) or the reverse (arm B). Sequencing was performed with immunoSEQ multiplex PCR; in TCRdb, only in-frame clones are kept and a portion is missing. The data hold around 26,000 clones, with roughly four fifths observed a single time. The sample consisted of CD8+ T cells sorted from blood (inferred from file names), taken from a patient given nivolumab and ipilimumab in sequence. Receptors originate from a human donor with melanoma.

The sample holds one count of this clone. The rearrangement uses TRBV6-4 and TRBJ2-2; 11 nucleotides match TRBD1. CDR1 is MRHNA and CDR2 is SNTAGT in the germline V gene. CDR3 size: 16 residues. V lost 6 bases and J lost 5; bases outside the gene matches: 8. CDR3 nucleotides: TGTGCCAGCAGCAAGGACAGGGGGCGAGGGACCGGGGAGCTGTTTTTT. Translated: CASSKDRGRGTGELFF.

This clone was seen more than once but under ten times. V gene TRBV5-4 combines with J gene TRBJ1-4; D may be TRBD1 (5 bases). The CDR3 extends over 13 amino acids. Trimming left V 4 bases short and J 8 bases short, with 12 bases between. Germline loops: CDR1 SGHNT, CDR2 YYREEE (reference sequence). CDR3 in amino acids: CASSNQGLEKLFF. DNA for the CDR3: TGTGCCAGCAGCAACCAGGGTTTGGAAAAACTGTTTTTT. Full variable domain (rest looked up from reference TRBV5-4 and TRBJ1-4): ETGVTQSPTHLIKTRGQQVTLRCSSQSGHNTVSWYQQALGQGPQFIFQYYREEENGRGNFPPRFSGLQFPNYSSELNVNALELDDSALYLCASSNQGLEKLFFGSGTQLSVL.